The 26 T cell receptor beta chains below were found in one sample sequenced in a study of T cell repertoires in cytomegalovirus infection. These receptors' antigens are unknown. TCRdb ran MiXCR on the reads and lists one entry per CDR3 protein. The data contain around 300,000 distinct CDR3 sequences, roughly 21% of them singletons. The sample in question was cultured PBMCs, obtained from culture after CMV antigen stimulation. The receptors shown here come from a human donor in good health (CMV status not recorded). Some clones in this sample may be carry-over from other donors' samples.

The J gene is TRBJ2-3, the V gene TRBV15; D gene uncertain. From germline, CDR1 is LNHNV and CDR2 YYDKDF (reference sequence). This CDR3 comprises 15 residues. Trimming left V 8 bases short and J 4 bases short, with 19 bases between. In DNA, the CDR3 is TGTGCCACCGCGACCCGCAGGAGTTGGGCAGATACGCAGTATTTT. This sequence encodes CATATRRSWADTQYF.

This clonotype was seen only a few times. V is TRBV7-2 and J is TRBJ2-1, with 8 bases aligning to TRBD1. V trimming: 3 bases; J trimming: 1 base; junction bases outside the gene matches: 2. In germline, CDR1 is SGHTA, CDR2 FQGNSA. The CDR3 length is 15 residues. The CDR3 nucleotides read TGTGCCAGCAGCTTCACAGGGGGATCCTACAATGAGCAGTTCTTC. This translates into CASSFTGGSYNEQFF.

The gene calls are TRBV7-2 and TRBJ2-1; D unclear. V was trimmed by 1 base and J by 13 bases, leaving 8 bases between them. The CDR3 has 11 amino acids. Germline CDR1 SGHTA, CDR2 FQGNSA. For the CDR3, the DNA is TGTGCCAGCAGCTTAGGGCGCCCACAGTTCTTC. Residues: CASSLGRPQFF.

This clonotype appeared a few times. This sequence joins TRBV29-1 and TRBJ1-1; 9 nucleotides match TRBD1. The CDR3 sequence is 12 residues long. V shed 6 bases, J shed 5 bases, and the junction held 4 bases outside the gene matches. Germline CDR1 SQVTM, CDR2 ANQGSEA. The CDR3 DNA reads TGCAGCGTCAGACAGGGGGTGACTGAAGCTTTCTTT. Its translation: CSVRQGVTEAFF.

CDR3 sequence reads: CASRTSTATGELFF. DNA of the CDR3: TGTGCCAGCAGGACCTCTACAGCTACCGGGGAGCTGTTTTTT. The gene calls are TRBV6-2 or TRBV6-3 and TRBJ2-2; D is uncertain. Germline CDR1 and CDR2: MNHEY and SVGEGT. The CDR3 has 14 residues. V was pared by 6 bases and J by 5 bases, with 13 bases between.

V and J are TRBV11-2 and TRBJ2-5, with a weak D call TRBD2 (6 bases). The germline V gene encodes CDR1 SGHAT and CDR2 FQNNGV. With 4 bases removed from V and 3 bases from J, the gap between germline ends came to 9 bases. The CDR3 is 13 amino acids. The CDR3 reads CASSWGLKETQYF. The CDR3 DNA is TGTGCCAGCAGCTGGGGACTGAAAGAGACCCAGTACTTC.

This clonotype was seen only a few times. The chain joins TRBV7-2 to TRBJ2-4; TRBD1 aligns across 8 bases. This CDR3 has 17 amino acids. Germline assignment: CDR1 SGHTA and CDR2 FQGNSA. With V trimmed by 5 bases and J by 3 bases, 12 bases remained unmatched. CDR3 residues: CASSLRPDRDGKNIQYF. The CDR3 DNA follows: TGTGCCAGCAGCCTAAGGCCGGACAGGGATGGCAAAAACATTCAGTACTTC. The full variable domain, its missing parts supplied by reference TRBV7-2 and TRBJ2-4, is GAGVSQSPSNKVTEKGKDVELRCDPISGHTALYWYRQSLGQGLEFLIYFQGNSAPDKSGLPSDRFSAERTGGSVSTLTIQRTQQEDSAVYLCASSLRPDRDGKNIQYFGAGTRLSVL.

This clonotype appeared many times. The V and J genes are TRBV7-2 and TRBJ2-5; 8 positions match TRBD2. V lost 2 bases and J lost 5; bases outside the gene matches: 4. This CDR3 is built from 14 residues. Germline V gene lookup returns CDR1 SGHTA and CDR2 FQGNSA. CDR3: CASSLRGRWETQYF. CDR3 DNA: TGTGCCAGCAGCTTACGCGGGAGGTGGGAGACCCAGTACTTC.

A single count supports this clonotype. The V call is TRBV7-9, the J call TRBJ2-6, with D perhaps TRBD1 or TRBD2 (7 bases each). The germline gives CDR1 SEHNR, CDR2 FQNEAQ (reference sequence). Trimming took off 2 bases at V and 9 bases at J, with 23 bases between the two ends. The CDR3 consists of 18 residues. The CDR3 protein is CASSLRAQGGLKVNVLTF. The CDR3 coding sequence is TGTGCCAGCAGCTTAAGGGCGCAGGGGGGGTTAAAGGTCAACGTCCTGACTTTC. The full variable domain, rest sourced from reference TRBV7-9 and TRBJ2-6, is DTGVSQNPRHKITKRGQNVTFRCDPISEHNRLYWYRQTLGQGPEFLTYFQNEAQLEKSRLLSDRFSAERPKGSFSTLEIQRTEQGDSAMYLCASSLRAQGGLKVNVLTFGAGSRLTVL.

The rearrangement links TRBV7-2 to TRBJ2-3; 7 bases line up with TRBD1. The CDR3 runs 16 residues. Germline CDR1 and CDR2: SGHTA and FQGNSA. V was pared by 7 bases and J by 4 bases, with 14 bases of the junction left unmatched. CDR3 sequence reads: CASTATGTVRADTQYF. CDR3 bases: TGTGCCAGCACAGCTACCGGGACAGTAAGAGCAGATACGCAGTATTTT.

This sequence joins TRBV28 and TRBJ1-1; 8 positions agree with TRBD1. Germline V lookup: CDR1 MDHEN, CDR2 SYDVKM. Trimming took 3 bases from V and 9 from J; bases not matched to a gene: 6. This CDR3 contains 13 residues. The chain's CDR3 is CASSLPGGGKAFF. CDR3 sequence (DNA): TGTGCCAGCAGTTTGCCAGGGGGCGGGAAAGCTTTCTTT.

The chain recombines TRBV20-1 with TRBJ2-3; TRBD2 aligns across 9 bases. J was trimmed by 7 bases and V by 6 bases; bases with no gene match: 11. The germline V gene has CDR1 DFQATT and CDR2 SNEGSKA (reference sequence). The CDR3 is 14 residues long. The CDR3 spells CSAKIGTSPNTQYF. CDR3 DNA: TGCAGTGCCAAAATCGGGACTAGCCCAAATACGCAGTATTTT.

This clonotype was counted only a few times. The chain links TRBV11-2 to TRBJ2-1, with D possibly being TRBD1 (6 bases). V lost 11 bases and J lost 0, with 14 bases in between. This CDR3 has 14 amino acids. Germline-derived CDR1 and CDR2 are SGHAT and FQNNGV. The CDR3 loop is CAGARGSSYNEQFF. The CDR3 bases are TGTGCCGGCGCGAGGGGGAGCTCCTACAATGAGCAGTTCTTC.

In its sample, this clonotype was seen a few times. V usage is TRBV19 and J usage is TRBJ2-1; 9 bases align to TRBD2. The germline V gene has CDR1 LNHDA and CDR2 SQIVND (reference sequence). Trimming cost V 6 bases and J 0 bases; bases outside gene matches: 3. The CDR3 is made up of 15 amino acids. The CDR3 DNA follows: TGTGCCAGTAGGACTAGCGGCTACTCCTACAATGAGCAGTTCTTC. Translation: CASRTSGYSYNEQFF.

CDR3 DNA sequence: TGCGCCAGCAGCCAAGGGCTAGCGGTTCCTATTGGCCACTCCTACAATGAGCAGTTCTTC. Its translation is CASSQGLAVPIGHSYNEQFF. The chain carries TRBV4-3 and TRBJ2-1; the match to TRBD2 covers 7 bases. The CDR3 spans 20 residues. Unmatched junction bases numbered 15, after V lost 1 base and J lost 0 bases. Looked up from germline, CDR1 is LGHNA and CDR2 is YSLEER.

This clonotype was counted a few times. This sequence joins TRBV4-3 and TRBJ2-1, with no clear D. The CDR3 runs 16 residues. Germline V gene sequence: CDR1 LGHNA, CDR2 YSLEER. The V end was cut by 1 base, the J end by 6 bases, with 16 bases between. The CDR3: CASSQVSFQRSNEQFF. DNA for the CDR3: TGCGCCAGCAGCCAAGTTTCGTTCCAACGGTCCAATGAGCAGTTCTTC.

In the case of this clonotype: Given a much more abundant clone one base away, this may be a read error. V and J are TRBV7-3 and TRBJ1-3; D may be TRBD1 (5 bases). Germline V lookup: CDR1 SGHTA, CDR2 FQGTGA. This CDR3 has 17 residues. This chain's CDR3 is CASSQIDSLNSRNTIYF. DNA of the CDR3: TGTGCCAGCAGCCAAATCGACAGTCTCAACTCTCGAAACACCATATATTTT.

V usage is TRBV12-3 or TRBV12-4 and J usage is TRBJ2-2, with D uncertain. The germline V and J ends were trimmed by 1 base and 6 bases, with 12 bases remaining between them. There are 15 residues in the CDR3. In DNA, the CDR3 is TGTGCCAGCAGTTTAGGTTTTTGGCTGGCCGGGGAGCTGTTTTTT. Its translation: CASSLGFWLAGELFF.

The CDR3: CSSGKAGENTGELFF. CDR3 DNA: TGCAGCTCGGGGAAAGCGGGAGAGAACACCGGGGAGCTGTTTTTT. V usage is TRBV20-1 and J usage is TRBJ2-2, with 8 bases identical to TRBD2. The CDR3 spans 15 residues. Germline loops: CDR1 DFQATT, CDR2 SNEGSKA (reference sequence).

This chain uses TRBV6-2 or TRBV6-3 with TRBJ2-1, with 9 bases matching TRBD2. Germline assignment: CDR1 MNHEY and CDR2 SVGEGT. The CDR3 sequence is 19 residues long. Unmatched junction bases numbered 16, after V lost 7 bases and J lost 0 bases. CDR3 protein: CASTTRRLAGRSSYNEQFF. In nucleotides, the CDR3 is TGTGCCAGCACCACTCGAAGGCTAGCGGGAAGGAGCTCCTACAATGAGCAGTTCTTC.

The sample holds a few counts of this clonotype. This sequence joins TRBV11-3 and TRBJ2-2; unclear D gene. CDR1 is SGHNT, CDR2 YENEEA, per germline. The ends were cut back, 3 bases at V and 8 bases at J, with 10 bases in the middle. The CDR3 length is 13 residues. The CDR3 is CASSFQPLGELFF. DNA of the CDR3: TGTGCCAGCAGCTTCCAACCGTTGGGGGAGCTGTTTTTT.

This chain uses TRBV11-3 with TRBJ1-2; weak D call: TRBD1 (6 bases). The CDR3 totals 13 residues. Germline V lookup: CDR1 SGHNT, CDR2 YENEEA. Trimming cost V 5 bases and J 3 bases, with 10 bases left between them. The CDR3 reads CASSPGGYYGYTF. The CDR3 nucleotides read TGTGCCAGCAGCCCCGGGGGCTACTATGGCTACACCTTC.

In this sample, this clonotype turned up many times. The V gene is TRBV7-2, the J gene TRBJ2-1, with 13 bases aligning to TRBD2. This CDR3 comprises 20 residues. Germline-derived CDR1 and CDR2 are SGHTA and FQGNSA. V lost 3 bases to trimming and J lost 3 bases; unmatched junction nucleotides: 14. The CDR3 DNA is TGTGCCAGCAGCTTCTCACGGGGGACTAGCGGGATCCGGGGCTACAATGAGCAGTTCTTC. This gives the protein CASSFSRGTSGIRGYNEQFF.

As regards this clonotype: A read error may account for a junction end that differs from germline. The genes are TRBV19 and TRBJ2-3, with 7 bases aligning to TRBD1. Germline loops: CDR1 LNHDA, CDR2 SQIVND (reference sequence). CDR3 length: 11 residues. CDR3 in DNA: TGTGACAGTGGGGACAGAGATACGCAGTATTTT. It translates to CDSGDRDTQYF.

This clonotype has just a few counts. This rearrangement joins TRBV7-2 to TRBJ2-2; D might be TRBD2 (5 bases). CDR1 is SGHTA and CDR2 is FQGNSA in the germline V gene. Trimming took off 5 bases at V and 6 bases at J, with 13 bases between the two ends. The CDR3 spans 14 residues. CDR3 sequence (DNA): TGTGCCAGCAGCCGCCGACCCGGGGCCGGGGAGCTGTTTTTT. This translates into CASSRRPGAGELFF.

The chain recombines TRBV20-1 with TRBJ2-2; D gene uncertain. From germline, CDR1 is DFQATT and CDR2 SNEGSKA (reference sequence). V lost 4 bases to trimming and J lost 0 bases, with 0 bases between them. The CDR3 extends over 11 amino acids. For the CDR3, the DNA is TGCAGTGCTACGAACACCGGGGAGCTGTTTTTT. It is translated as CSATNTGELFF.